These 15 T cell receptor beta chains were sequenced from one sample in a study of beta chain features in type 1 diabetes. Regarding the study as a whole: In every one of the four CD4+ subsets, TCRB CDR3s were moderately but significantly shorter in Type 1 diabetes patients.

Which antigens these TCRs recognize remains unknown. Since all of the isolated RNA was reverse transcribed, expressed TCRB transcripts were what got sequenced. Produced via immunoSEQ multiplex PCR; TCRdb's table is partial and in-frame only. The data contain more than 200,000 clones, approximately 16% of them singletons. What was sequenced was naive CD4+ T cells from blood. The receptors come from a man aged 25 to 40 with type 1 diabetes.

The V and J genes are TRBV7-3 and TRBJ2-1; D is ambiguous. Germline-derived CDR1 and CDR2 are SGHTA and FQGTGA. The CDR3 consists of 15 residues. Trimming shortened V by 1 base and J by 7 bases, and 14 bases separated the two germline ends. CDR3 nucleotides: TGTGCCAGCAGCTTAAACCCCGGGCCACAAAATGAGCAGTTCTTC. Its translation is CASSLNPGPQNEQFF.

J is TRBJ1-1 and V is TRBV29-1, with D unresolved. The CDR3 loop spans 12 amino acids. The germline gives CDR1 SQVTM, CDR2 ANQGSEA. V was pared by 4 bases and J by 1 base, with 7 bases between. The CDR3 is CSVGETNTEAFF. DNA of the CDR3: TGCAGCGTTGGAGAAACGAACACTGAAGCTTTCTTT. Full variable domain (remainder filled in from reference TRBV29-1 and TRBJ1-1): SAVISQKPSRDICQRGTSLTIQCQVDSQVTMMFWYRQQPGQSLTLIATANQGSEATYESGFVIDKFPISRPNLTFSTLTVSNMSPEDSSIYLCSVGETNTEAFFGQGTRLTVV.

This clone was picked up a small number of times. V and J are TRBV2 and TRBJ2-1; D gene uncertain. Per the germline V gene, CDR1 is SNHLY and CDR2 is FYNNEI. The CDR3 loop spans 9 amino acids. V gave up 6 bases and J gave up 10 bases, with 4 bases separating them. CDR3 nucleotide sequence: TGTGCCAGCAGGGCAGAGCAGTTCTTC. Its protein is CASRAEQFF.

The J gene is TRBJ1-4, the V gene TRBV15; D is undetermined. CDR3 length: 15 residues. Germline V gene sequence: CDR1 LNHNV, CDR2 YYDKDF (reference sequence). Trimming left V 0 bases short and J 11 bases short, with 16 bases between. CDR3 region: CATSRDSGSEFKLFF. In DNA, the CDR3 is TGTGCCACCAGCAGAGATAGTGGCTCGGAGTTTAAACTGTTTTTT.

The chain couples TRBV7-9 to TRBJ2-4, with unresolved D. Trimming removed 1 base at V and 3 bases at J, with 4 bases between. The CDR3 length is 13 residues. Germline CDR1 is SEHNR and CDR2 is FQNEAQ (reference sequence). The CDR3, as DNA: TGTGCCAGCAGCTTAGGCGGCAAAAACATTCAGTACTTC. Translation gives CASSLGGKNIQYF.

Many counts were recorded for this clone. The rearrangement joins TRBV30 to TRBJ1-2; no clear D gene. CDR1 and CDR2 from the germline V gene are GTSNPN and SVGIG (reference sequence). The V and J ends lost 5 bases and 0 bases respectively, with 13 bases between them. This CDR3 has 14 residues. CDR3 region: CAWGAPSSNYGYTF. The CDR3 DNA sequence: TGTGCCTGGGGTGCCCCTTCCTCTAACTATGGCTACACCTTC.

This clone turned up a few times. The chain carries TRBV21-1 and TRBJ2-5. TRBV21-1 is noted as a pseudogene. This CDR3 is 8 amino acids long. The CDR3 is CGVETQYF. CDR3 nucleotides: TGTGGGGTGGAGACCCAGTACTTC.

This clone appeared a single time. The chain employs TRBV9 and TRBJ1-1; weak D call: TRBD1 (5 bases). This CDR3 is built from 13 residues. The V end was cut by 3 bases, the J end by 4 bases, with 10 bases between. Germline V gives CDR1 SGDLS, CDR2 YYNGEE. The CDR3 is CASSDRQLTEAFF. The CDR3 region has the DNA TGTGCCAGCAGCGACCGACAGCTCACTGAAGCTTTCTTT.

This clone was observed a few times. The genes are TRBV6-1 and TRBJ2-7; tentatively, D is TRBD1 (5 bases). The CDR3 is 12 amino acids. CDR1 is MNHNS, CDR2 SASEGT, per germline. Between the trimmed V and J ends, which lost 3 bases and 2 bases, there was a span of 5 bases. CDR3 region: CASSDRAYEQYF. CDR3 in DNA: TGTGCCAGCAGTGACAGGGCCTACGAGCAGTACTTC.

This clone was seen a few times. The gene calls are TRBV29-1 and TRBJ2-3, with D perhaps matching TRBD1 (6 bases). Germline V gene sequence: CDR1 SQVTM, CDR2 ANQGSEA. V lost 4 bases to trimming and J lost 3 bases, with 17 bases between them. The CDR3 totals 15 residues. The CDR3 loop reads CSVVRTDDSTDTQYF. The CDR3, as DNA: TGCAGCGTTGTGCGGACAGACGACTCGACAGATACGCAGTATTTT.

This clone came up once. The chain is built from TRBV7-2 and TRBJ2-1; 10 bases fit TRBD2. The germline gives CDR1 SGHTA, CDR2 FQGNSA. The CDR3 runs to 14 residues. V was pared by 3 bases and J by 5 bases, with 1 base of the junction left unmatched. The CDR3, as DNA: TGTGCCAGCAGCTTCACTAGCGGGGACAATGAGCAGTTCTTC. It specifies CASSFTSGDNEQFF.

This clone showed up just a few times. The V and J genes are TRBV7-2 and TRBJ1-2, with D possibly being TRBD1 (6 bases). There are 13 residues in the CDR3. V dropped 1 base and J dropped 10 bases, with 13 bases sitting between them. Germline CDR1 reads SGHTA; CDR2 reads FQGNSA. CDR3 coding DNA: TGTGCCAGCAGCTTAGGACAGGAACGATCCTACACCTTC. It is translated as CASSLGQERSYTF.

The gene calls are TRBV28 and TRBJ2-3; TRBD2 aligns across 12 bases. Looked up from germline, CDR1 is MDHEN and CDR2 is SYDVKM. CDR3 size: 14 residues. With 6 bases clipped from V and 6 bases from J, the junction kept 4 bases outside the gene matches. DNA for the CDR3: TGTGCCAGCAGGCCTAGCGGGGGGGCGGATACGCAGTATTTT. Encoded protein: CASRPSGGADTQYF.

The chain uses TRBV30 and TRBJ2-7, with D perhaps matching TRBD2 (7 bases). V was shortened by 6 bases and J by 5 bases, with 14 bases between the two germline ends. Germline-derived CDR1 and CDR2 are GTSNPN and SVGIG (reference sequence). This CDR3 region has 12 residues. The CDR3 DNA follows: TGTGCCTGTACGCCGGGGGGCCACGAGCAGTACTTC. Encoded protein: CACTPGGHEQYF.

DNA of the CDR3: TGTGCCGGGGGATCCGGGGAGCTGTTTTTT. This gives the protein CAGGSGELFF. The chain recombines TRBV7-9 with TRBJ2-2; D tentatively fits TRBD1 or TRBD2 (5 bases each). The V end was cut by 11 bases, the J end by 6 bases, with 7 bases between. Germline CDR1 and CDR2: SEHNR and FQNEAQ (reference sequence). This CDR3 contains 10 residues.